The sample holds many counts of the clone carrying this T cell receptor beta chain. Its antigen is still unknown. One entry per CDR3 protein, called by TCRdb with MiXCR from the 5' RACE reads. The repertoire consists of over 9,500 distinct CDR3 sequences, with about 14% occurring once and the leading ten covering roughly 50%. This specimen comes from a study of T-cell memory formation after mild COVID-19. Notes on the study in general: Shrinking CD4+ clones resided mostly in CM and EM, and CD8+ ones in EMRA.

The CDR3 runs to 13 residues. V was trimmed by 6 bases and J by 1 base, leaving 12 bases between them. CDR1 is DFQATT, CDR2 SNEGSKA, per germline (reference sequence). Input material: PBMCs or a T cell subset sorted from them (not recorded which). The chain employs TRBV20-1 and TRBJ1-1; D perhaps matches TRBD1 (5 bases). This receptor was obtained from a man aged 18 to 30 who had mild COVID-19 (a few samples of this study predate the infection). Cell type and time point are not known. CDR3: CSAPRDGNTEAFF. The CDR3 DNA follows: TGCAGTGCCCCAAGGGACGGGAACACTGAAGCTTTCTTT.